This T cell receptor beta chain was identified during a study of T-cell reconstitution after alpha-beta-depleted transplantation in children. Whole-study findings and limits: Recipient T cells and thymic progenitors that survived gave rise to the high TCRbeta diversity observed at day 60 in some patients. Expanded clones from the graft, numbering several hundred, reportedly supplied alpha-beta T cells about two months after transplant. T cells produced anew were the main source of T-cell counts and diversity one year after transplant.

As it was prepared, the TCRbeta library received unique molecular identifiers. MiXCR, run by TCRdb on the PCR reads, gives a single entry per CDR3 protein. The sample comprises a few hundred thousand distinct CDR3 sequences, roughly 13% of which are singletons, and around 2.2% rests with the top ten. This CDR3 contains 15 residues. From germline, CDR1 is LNHNV and CDR2 YYDKDF (reference sequence). Unmatched junction bases numbered 8, after V lost 2 bases and J lost 4 bases. As to this clonotype: The antigen is unknown.

Sequencing used PBMCs, mostly from graft donor cells, obtained 360 days after TCRalphabeta/CD19-depleted stem cell transplant. The V call is TRBV15, the J call TRBJ2-7, with 7 bases aligning to TRBD1. The source of this sequence is a male patient aged 10 to 17 who had a stem cell transplant for acute myeloid leukemia, so the T cells may come from the graft donor. The CDR3 reads CATSRLQGSIYEQYF. The CDR3 nucleotides read TGTGCCACCAGCAGATTACAGGGGAGTATTTACGAGCAGTACTTC.